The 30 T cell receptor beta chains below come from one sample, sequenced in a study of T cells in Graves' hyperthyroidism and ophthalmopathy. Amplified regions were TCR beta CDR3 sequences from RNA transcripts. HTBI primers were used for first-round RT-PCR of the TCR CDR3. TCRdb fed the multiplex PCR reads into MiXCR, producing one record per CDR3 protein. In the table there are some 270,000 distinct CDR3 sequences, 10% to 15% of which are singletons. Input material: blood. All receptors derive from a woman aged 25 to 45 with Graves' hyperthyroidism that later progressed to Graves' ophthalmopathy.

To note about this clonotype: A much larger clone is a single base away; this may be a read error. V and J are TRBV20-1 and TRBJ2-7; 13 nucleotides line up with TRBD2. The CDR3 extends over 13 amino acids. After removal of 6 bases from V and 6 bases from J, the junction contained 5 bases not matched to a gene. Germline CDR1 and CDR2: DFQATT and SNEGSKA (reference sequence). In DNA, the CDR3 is TGCAGTGCCCAGGGACTAGCGGGATCCGAGCAGTACTTC. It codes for CSAQGLAGSEQYF.

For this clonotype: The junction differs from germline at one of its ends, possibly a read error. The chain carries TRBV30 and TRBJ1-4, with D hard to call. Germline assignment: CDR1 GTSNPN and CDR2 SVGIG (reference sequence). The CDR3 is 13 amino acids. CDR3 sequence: CAGRGPLNEKLFF. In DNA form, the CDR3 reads TGTGCCGGGAGAGGGCCCCTCAATGAAAAACTGTTTTTT.

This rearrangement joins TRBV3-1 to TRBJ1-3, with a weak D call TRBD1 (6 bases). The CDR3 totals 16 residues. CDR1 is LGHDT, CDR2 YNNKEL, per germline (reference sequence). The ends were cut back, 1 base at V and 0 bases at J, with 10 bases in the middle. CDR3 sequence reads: CASSQGGGSSGNTIYF. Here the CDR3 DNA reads TGTGCCAGCAGCCAAGGGGGGGGCAGCTCTGGAAACACCATATATTTT.

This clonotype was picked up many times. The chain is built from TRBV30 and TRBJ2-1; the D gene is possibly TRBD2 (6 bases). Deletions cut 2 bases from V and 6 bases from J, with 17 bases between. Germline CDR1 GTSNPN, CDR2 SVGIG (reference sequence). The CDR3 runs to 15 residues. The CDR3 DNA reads TGTGCCTGGAGTTTCCGGGGGAGCGGATCCAATGAGCAGTTCTTC. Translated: CAWSFRGSGSNEQFF.

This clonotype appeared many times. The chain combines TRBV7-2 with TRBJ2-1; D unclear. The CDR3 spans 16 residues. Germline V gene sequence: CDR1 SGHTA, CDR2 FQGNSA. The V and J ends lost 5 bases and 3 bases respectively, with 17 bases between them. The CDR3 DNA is TGTGCCAGCAGCCCCTCAGACTCTCCTTACTACAATGAGCAGTTCTTC. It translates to CASSPSDSPYYNEQFF.

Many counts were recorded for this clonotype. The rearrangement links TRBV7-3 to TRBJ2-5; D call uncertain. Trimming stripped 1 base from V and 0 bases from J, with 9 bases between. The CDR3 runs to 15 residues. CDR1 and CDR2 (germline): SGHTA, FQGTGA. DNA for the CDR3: TGTGCCAGCAGCTTAAAGGGTCAGCACCAAGAGACCCAGTACTTC. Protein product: CASSLKGQHQETQYF.

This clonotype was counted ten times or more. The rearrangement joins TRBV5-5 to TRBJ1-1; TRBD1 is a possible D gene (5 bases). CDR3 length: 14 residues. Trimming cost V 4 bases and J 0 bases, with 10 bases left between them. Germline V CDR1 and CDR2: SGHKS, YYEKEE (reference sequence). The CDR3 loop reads CASSTGRMNTEAFF. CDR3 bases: TGTGCCAGCAGCACAGGACGGATGAACACTGAAGCTTTCTTT.

CDR3 loop: CASSPSPYRDSGNTIYF. For the CDR3, the DNA is TGTGCCAGCAGCCCGAGCCCGTACAGAGACTCTGGAAACACCATATATTTT. V gene TRBV9 combines with J gene TRBJ1-3, with unresolved D. V lost 4 bases and J 0 bases, leaving 17 bases between the germline ends. Germline lookup yields CDR1 SGDLS and CDR2 YYNGEE. This CDR3 has 17 residues.

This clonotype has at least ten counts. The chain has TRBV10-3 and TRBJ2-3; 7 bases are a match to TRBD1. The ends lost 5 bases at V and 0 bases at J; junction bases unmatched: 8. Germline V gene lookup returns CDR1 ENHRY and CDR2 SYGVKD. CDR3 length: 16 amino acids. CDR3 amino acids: CAISHTGESSTDTQYF. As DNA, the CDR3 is TGTGCCATCAGTCACACAGGGGAATCTAGCACAGATACGCAGTATTTT.

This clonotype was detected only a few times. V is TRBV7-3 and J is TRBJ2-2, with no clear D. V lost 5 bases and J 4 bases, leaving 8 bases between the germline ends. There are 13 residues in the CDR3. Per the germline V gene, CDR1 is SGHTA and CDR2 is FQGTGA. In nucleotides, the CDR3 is TGTGCCAGCAGCCCTGATGGCACCGGGGAGCTGTTTTTT. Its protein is CASSPDGTGELFF.

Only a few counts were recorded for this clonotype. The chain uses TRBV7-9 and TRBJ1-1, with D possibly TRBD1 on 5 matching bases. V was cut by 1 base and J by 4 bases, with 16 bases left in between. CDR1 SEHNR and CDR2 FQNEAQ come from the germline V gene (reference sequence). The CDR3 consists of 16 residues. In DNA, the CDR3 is TGTGCCAGCAGCTTAGGGGGTGAAGGTGGGGGCACTGAAGCTTTCTTT. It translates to CASSLGGEGGGTEAFF.

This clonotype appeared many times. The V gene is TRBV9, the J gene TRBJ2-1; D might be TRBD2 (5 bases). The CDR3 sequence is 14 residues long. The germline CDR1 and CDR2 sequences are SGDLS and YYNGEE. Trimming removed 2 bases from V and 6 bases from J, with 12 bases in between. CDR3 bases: TGTGCCAGCAGCGTCCTCCCTGGGAGCAATGAGCAGTTCTTC. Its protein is CASSVLPGSNEQFF.

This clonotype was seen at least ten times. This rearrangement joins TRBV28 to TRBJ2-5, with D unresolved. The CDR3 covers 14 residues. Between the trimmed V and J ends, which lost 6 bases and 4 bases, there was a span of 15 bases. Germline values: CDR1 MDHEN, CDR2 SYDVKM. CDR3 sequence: CASSSPAGRETQYF. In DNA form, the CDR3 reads TGTGCCAGCAGCTCCCCAGCAGGAAGAGAGACCCAGTACTTC.

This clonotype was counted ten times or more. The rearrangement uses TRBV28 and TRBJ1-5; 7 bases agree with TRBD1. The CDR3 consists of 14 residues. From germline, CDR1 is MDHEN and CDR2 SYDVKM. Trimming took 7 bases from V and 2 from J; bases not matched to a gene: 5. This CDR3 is CASIEGGGNQPQHF. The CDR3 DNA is TGTGCCAGCATCGAAGGGGGCGGCAATCAGCCCCAGCATTTT.

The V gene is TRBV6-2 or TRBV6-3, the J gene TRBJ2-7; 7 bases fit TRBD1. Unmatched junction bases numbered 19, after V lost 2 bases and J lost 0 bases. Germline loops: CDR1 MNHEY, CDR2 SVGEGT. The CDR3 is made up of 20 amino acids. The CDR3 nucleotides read TGTGCCAGCAGTTACCCAACCAAAATAACAGGGGTCCTACCCTCCTACGAGCAGTACTTC. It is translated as CASSYPTKITGVLPSYEQYF.

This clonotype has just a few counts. CDR3 protein: CASTTYGRNEQFF. The CDR3 nucleotides read TGTGCCAGCACTACGTACGGACGCAATGAGCAGTTCTTC. The rearrangement links TRBV6-1 to TRBJ2-1; D remains ambiguous. The ends were cut back, 7 bases at V and 6 bases at J, with 13 bases in the middle. CDR3 length: 13 residues. The germline gives CDR1 MNHNS, CDR2 SASEGT.

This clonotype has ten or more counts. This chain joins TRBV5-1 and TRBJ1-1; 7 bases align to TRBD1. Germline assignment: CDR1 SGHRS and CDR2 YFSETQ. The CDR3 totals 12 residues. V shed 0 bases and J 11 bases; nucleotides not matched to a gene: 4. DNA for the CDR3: TGCGCCAGCAGCTTGGAGCAGGGGGGGGCTTTCTTT. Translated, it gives CASSLEQGGAFF.

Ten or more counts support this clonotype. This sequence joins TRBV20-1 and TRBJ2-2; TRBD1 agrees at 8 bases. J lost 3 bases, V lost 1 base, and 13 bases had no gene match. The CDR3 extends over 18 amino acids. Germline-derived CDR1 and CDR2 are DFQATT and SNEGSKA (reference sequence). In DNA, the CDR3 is TGCAGTGCTAGAGGCCCAACCGCGTCAGGGGGCGACACCGGGGAGCTGTTTTTT. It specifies CSARGPTASGGDTGELFF.

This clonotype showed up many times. CDR3 sequence (DNA): TGTGCCAGCAGCGTTAGCGGGAGGGGTTTCAATGAGCAGTTCTTC. Its translation is CASSVSGRGFNEQFF. The chain carries TRBV9 and TRBJ2-1; TRBD2 matches 11 bases. V lost 2 bases to trimming and J lost 6 bases; unmatched junction nucleotides: 4. The germline V gene encodes CDR1 SGDLS and CDR2 YYNGEE. There are 15 residues in the CDR3.

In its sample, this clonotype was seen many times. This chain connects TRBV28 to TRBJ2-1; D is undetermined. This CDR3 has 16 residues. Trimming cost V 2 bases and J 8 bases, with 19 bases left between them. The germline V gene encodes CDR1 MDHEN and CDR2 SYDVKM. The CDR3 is CASSLKQAHARDEQFF. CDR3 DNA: TGTGCCAGCAGTTTAAAACAAGCTCACGCTAGGGATGAGCAGTTCTTC.

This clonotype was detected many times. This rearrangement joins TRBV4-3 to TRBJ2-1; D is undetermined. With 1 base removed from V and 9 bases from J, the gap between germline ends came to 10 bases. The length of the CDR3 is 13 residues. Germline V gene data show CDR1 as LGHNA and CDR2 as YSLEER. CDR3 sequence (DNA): TGCGCCAGCAGCCAAGGGATAGCAACTGAGCAGTTCTTC. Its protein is CASSQGIATEQFF.

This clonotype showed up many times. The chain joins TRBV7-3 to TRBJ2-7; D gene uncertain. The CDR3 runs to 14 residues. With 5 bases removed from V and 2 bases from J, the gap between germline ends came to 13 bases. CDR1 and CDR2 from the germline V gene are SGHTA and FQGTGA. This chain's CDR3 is CASSLLVRTYEQYF. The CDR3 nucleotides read TGTGCCAGCAGCCTCCTTGTTCGGACCTACGAGCAGTACTTC.

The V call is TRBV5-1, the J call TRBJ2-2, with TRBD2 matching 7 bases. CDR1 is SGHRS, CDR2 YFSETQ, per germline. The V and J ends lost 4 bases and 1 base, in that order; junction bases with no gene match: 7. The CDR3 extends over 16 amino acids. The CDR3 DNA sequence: TGCGCCAGCAGCCCCTTTAGCGGGCAGAACACCGGGGAGCTGTTTTTT. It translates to CASSPFSGQNTGELFF.

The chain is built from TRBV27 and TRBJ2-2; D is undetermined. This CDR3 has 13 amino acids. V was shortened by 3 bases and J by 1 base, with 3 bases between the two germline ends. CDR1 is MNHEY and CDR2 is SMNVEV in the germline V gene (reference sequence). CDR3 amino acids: CASSFKNTGELFF. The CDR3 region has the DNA TGTGCCAGCAGTTTCAAGAACACCGGGGAGCTGTTTTTT.

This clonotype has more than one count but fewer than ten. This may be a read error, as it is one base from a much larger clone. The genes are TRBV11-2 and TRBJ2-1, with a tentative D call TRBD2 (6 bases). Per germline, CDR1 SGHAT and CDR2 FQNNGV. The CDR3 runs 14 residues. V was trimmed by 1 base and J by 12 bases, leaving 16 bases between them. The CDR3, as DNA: TGTGCCAGCAGCTTAGGCGGGATGGGTTATGGGCAGTTCTTC. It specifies CASSLGGMGYGQFF.

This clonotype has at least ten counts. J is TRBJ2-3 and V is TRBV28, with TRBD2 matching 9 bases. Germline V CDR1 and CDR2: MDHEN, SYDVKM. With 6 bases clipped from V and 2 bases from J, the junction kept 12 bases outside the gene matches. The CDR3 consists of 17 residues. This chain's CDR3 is CASSAAGREGSTDTQYF. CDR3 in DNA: TGTGCCAGCAGCGCGGCTGGGCGGGAGGGTTCCACAGATACGCAGTATTTT.

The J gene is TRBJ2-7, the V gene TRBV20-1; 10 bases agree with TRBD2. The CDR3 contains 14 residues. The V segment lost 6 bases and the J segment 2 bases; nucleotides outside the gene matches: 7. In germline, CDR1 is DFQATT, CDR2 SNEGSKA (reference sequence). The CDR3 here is CSAPSGSSPYEQYF. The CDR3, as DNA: TGCAGTGCACCTAGCGGGAGCTCACCCTACGAGCAGTACTTC.

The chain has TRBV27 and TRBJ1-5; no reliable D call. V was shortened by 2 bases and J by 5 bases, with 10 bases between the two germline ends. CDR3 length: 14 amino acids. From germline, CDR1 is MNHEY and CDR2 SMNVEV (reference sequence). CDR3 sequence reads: CASSLAGTHQPQHF. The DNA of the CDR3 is TGTGCCAGCAGTTTAGCAGGAACGCATCAGCCCCAGCATTTT.

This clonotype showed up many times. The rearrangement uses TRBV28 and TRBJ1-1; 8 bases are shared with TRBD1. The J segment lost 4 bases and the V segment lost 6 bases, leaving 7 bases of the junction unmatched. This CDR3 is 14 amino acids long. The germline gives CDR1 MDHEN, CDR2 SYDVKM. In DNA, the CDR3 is TGTGCCAGCAGCTCAGGGGGCTTTAGCACTGAAGCTTTCTTT. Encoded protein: CASSSGGFSTEAFF.

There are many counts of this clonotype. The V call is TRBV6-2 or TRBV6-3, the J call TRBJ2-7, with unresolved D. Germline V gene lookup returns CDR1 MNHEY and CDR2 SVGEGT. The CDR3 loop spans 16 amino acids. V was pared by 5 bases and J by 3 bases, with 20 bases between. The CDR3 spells CASSDLRPSRFYEQYF. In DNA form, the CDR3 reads TGTGCCAGCAGTGACTTGAGACCCAGCAGGTTCTACGAGCAGTACTTC.